The 22 T cell receptor beta chains listed next were all sequenced from one sample in a study of blood T cell repertoires in COVID-19. Some clones are missing from TCRdb's copy, which holds only in-frame ones; the method was immunoSEQ multiplex PCR. The sample holds some 320,000 clones, more than 85% seen once. Sequencing was done on a sample of PBMCs or T cells enriched from blood (not recorded which). The receptors here all came from a woman aged 25 to 45 who had been exposed to COVID-19.

The chain is built from TRBV18 and TRBJ1-2; a possible D gene is TRBD1 (5 bases). The germline gives CDR1 KGHSH, CDR2 LQKENI. The CDR3 consists of 16 residues. Trimming left V 3 bases short and J 8 bases short, with 22 bases between. The CDR3 protein is CASSPFAPGYSEGYTF. The CDR3 DNA sequence: TGTGCCAGCTCACCGTTCGCACCAGGGTATTCGGAAGGCTACACCTTC.

This clone was observed once. The V call is TRBV21-1, the J call TRBJ2-3; the D call in the table, TRBD2, was not verified against the DNA. TRBV21-1 counts as a pseudogene. CDR3 length equals 16 residues. CDR3 coding DNA: TGTGCCAGCAGCAAATTGGACGGGAAGGATGGAGATACGCAGTATTTT. This codes for CASSKLDGKDGDTQYF.

The V gene is TRBV7-3, the J gene TRBJ2-2; 9 nucleotides agree with TRBD2. CDR1 SGHTA and CDR2 FQGTGA come from the germline V gene. The CDR3 runs to 15 residues. V was pared by 5 bases and J by 7 bases, with 8 bases of the junction left unmatched. The CDR3 reads CASSPLAGAGGELFF. The CDR3 DNA follows: TGTGCCAGCAGCCCGTTAGCGGGGGCGGGCGGGGAGCTGTTTTTT.

The chain couples TRBV5-8 to TRBJ1-3; D is possibly TRBD1 (6 bases). Germline lookup yields CDR1 SGHTS and CDR2 YDEGEE. This CDR3 is built from 16 residues. Trimming removed 2 bases at V and 3 bases at J, with 15 bases between. CDR3 sequence reads: CASSLTGQTIGNTIYF. CDR3 nucleotide sequence: TGTGCCAGCAGCTTAACTGGACAGACCATTGGAAACACCATATATTTT.

This chain links TRBV3-1 (or the pseudogene TRBV3-2) with TRBJ2-5; D is ambiguous. The germline V and J ends were trimmed by 2 bases and 4 bases, with 8 bases remaining between them. Per the germline V gene, CDR1 is LGHDT and CDR2 is YNNKEL (reference sequence). The CDR3 is 13 amino acids. CDR3 coding DNA: TGTGCCAGCAGCCAATATAGAAGAGAGACCCAGTACTTC. Residues: CASSQYRRETQYF.

J is TRBJ2-3 and V is TRBV30, with 9 bases lining up with TRBD2. Losses at the gene ends were 4 bases for V and 2 bases for J; bases not matched to a gene: 7. Germline V gives CDR1 GTSNPN, CDR2 SVGIG (reference sequence). The CDR3 sequence is 15 residues long. The CDR3 DNA reads as TGTGCCTGGAACAGACTAGCGGAACTCACAGATACGCAGTATTTT. It translates to CAWNRLAELTDTQYF.

The chain combines TRBV6-5 with TRBJ2-1, with 7 bases identical to TRBD1. This CDR3 is built from 15 residues. J was trimmed by 4 bases and V by 6 bases; bases with no gene match: 9. From germline, CDR1 is MNHEY and CDR2 SVGAGI. The CDR3, as DNA: TGTGCCAGCAGCCACGACAGGGCTCTTTACAATGAGCAGTTCTTC. This codes for CASSHDRALYNEQFF.

This chain uses TRBV18 with TRBJ2-2, with TRBD1 matching over 7 bases. The trim removed 6 bases at V and 6 bases at J, leaving 10 bases unmatched. The CDR3 runs to 15 residues. The V gene's germline CDR1 is KGHSH and CDR2 LQKENI. The CDR3 DNA follows: TGTGCCAGCTCGACCGAGAAGGGGGCGGCCGGGGAGCTGTTTTTT. This gives the protein CASSTEKGAAGELFF.

CDR3: CASSLVRTSGYTF. CDR3 in DNA: TGCGCCAGCAGCTTGGTTCGAACTTCGGGCTACACCTTC. The chain combines TRBV5-1 with TRBJ1-2; no clear D gene. The germline CDR1 and CDR2 sequences are SGHRS and YFSETQ. The V and J ends lost 0 bases and 8 bases respectively, with 11 bases between them. This CDR3 has 13 residues.

This rearrangement joins TRBV6-5 to TRBJ2-2; 8 nucleotides align to TRBD1. With 7 bases clipped from V and 6 bases from J, the junction kept 7 bases outside the gene matches. The V gene's germline CDR1 is MNHEY and CDR2 SVGAGI. This CDR3 spans 14 amino acids. CDR3: CASTMTGVSGELFF. CDR3 bases: TGTGCCAGCACTATGACAGGGGTTTCCGGGGAGCTGTTTTTT.

The chain is built from TRBV4-1 and TRBJ2-4, with 7 bases aligning to TRBD1. Unmatched junction bases numbered 7, after V lost 3 bases and J lost 8 bases. The CDR3 length is 14 residues. Germline V gives CDR1 MGHRA, CDR2 YSYEKL. The CDR3 loop is CASSHPSGGDIQYF. The CDR3 DNA is TGCGCCAGCAGCCACCCCTCAGGGGGAGACATTCAGTACTTC.

V gene TRBV4-2 combines with J gene TRBJ2-1, with 11 positions matching TRBD2. The CDR3 is 15 residues long. The germline gives CDR1 LGHNA, CDR2 YNFKEQ. With V trimmed by 4 bases and J by 4 bases, 3 bases remained unmatched. This CDR3 reads CASSRSGGEYNEQFF. As DNA, the CDR3 is TGTGCCAGCAGCCGTAGCGGGGGGGAGTACAATGAGCAGTTCTTC.

The V call is TRBV7-9, the J call TRBJ2-7; 9 bases agree with TRBD2. V trimming: 4 bases; J trimming: 4 bases; junction bases outside the gene matches: 8. The CDR3 runs 15 residues. The V gene's germline CDR1 is SEHNR and CDR2 FQNEAQ (reference sequence). CDR3 nucleotides: TGTGCCAGCAGCTCGCCGAGCGGGGGGTGGTACGAGCAGTACTTC. Amino acid sequence: CASSSPSGGWYEQYF.

A few counts support this clone. The chain carries TRBV7-3 and TRBJ1-1, with 9 bases matching TRBD1. The CDR3 totals 13 residues. Germline values: CDR1 SGHTA, CDR2 FQGTGA. The V gene end was trimmed by 5 bases and the J gene end by 6 bases; junction bases not matched to a gene: 4. The CDR3 DNA sequence: TGTGCCAGCAGCCCGCGGACAGGGGCTGAAGCTTTCTTT. Residues: CASSPRTGAEAFF.

The chain carries TRBV3-1 (or the pseudogene TRBV3-2) and TRBJ2-1, with a weak D call TRBD2 (5 bases). CDR1 LGHDT and CDR2 YNNKEL come from the germline V gene (reference sequence). The CDR3 is 15 amino acids. V was clipped by 1 base and J by 6 bases, with 13 bases between them. CDR3 nucleotide sequence: TGTGCCAGCAGCCAAGTAGAAGCGGAAGGCAATGAGCAGTTCTTC. Translated, it gives CASSQVEAEGNEQFF.

The rearrangement uses TRBV5-4 and TRBJ1-6, with a possible D match to TRBD1 (5 bases). From germline, CDR1 is SGHNT and CDR2 YYREEE (reference sequence). The CDR3 covers 14 residues. V lost 4 bases and J lost 5, with 10 bases in between. The CDR3 sequence is CASSGTGNNSPLHF. The CDR3 bases are TGTGCCAGCAGCGGCACAGGAAATAATTCACCCCTCCACTTT.

This chain uses TRBV9 with TRBJ2-7, with a weak D call TRBD2 (6 bases). Germline V CDR1 and CDR2: SGDLS, YYNGEE. This CDR3 spans 15 amino acids. Between the trimmed V and J ends, which lost 0 bases and 2 bases, there was a span of 12 bases. Here the CDR3 DNA reads TGTGCCAGCAGCGTAGGGGAGGCGGGGCCCTACGAGCAGTACTTC. It codes for CASSVGEAGPYEQYF.

This sequence joins TRBV14 and TRBJ2-3; a possible D gene is TRBD2 (6 bases). Germline-derived CDR1 and CDR2 are SGHDN and FVKESK. The V end was cut by 3 bases, the J end by 0 bases, with 16 bases between. The CDR3 covers 17 residues. As DNA, the CDR3 is TGTGCCAGCAGCCACCGGAGAGGCGCGGGGAGCACAGATACGCAGTATTTT. It specifies CASSHRRGAGSTDTQYF.

This clone was seen once. V usage is TRBV4-1 and J usage is TRBJ1-2; D not certain. CDR1 is MGHRA, CDR2 YSYEKL, per germline. The V end was cut by 2 bases, the J end by 8 bases, with 15 bases between. This CDR3 has 14 amino acids. The CDR3 protein is CASSQPVRRLGYTF. CDR3 in DNA: TGCGCCAGCAGCCAACCCGTTCGCCGGTTGGGCTACACCTTC.

This clone is a singleton in its sample. V usage is TRBV19 and J usage is TRBJ1-5; TRBD1 agrees at 12 bases. Germline V gene lookup returns CDR1 LNHDA and CDR2 SQIVND (reference sequence). V trimming: 5 bases; J trimming: 5 bases; junction bases outside the gene matches: 10. There are 17 residues in the CDR3. The CDR3 reads CASSSGTGGVPHQPQHF. CDR3 DNA sequence: TGTGCCAGTAGTTCCGGGACAGGGGGCGTCCCCCATCAGCCCCAGCATTTT.

The chain employs TRBV7-3 and TRBJ1-1, with 9 bases identical to TRBD1. The trim removed 5 bases at V and 11 bases at J, leaving 6 bases unmatched. CDR1 and CDR2 from the germline V gene are SGHTA and FQGTGA. CDR3 length equals 12 residues. CDR3 amino acids: CASSPRTGVAFF. The CDR3 DNA follows: TGTGCCAGCAGCCCACGGACAGGGGTTGCTTTCTTT.

The chain links TRBV3-1 (or the pseudogene TRBV3-2) to TRBJ1-1; D unresolved. The CDR3 covers 16 residues. Germline V lookup: CDR1 LGHDT, CDR2 YNNKEL (reference sequence). Trimming shortened V by 0 bases and J by 4 bases, and 15 bases separated the two germline ends. The CDR3: CASSQEGWGASTEAFF. The DNA of the CDR3 is TGTGCCAGCAGCCAAGAAGGATGGGGAGCAAGCACTGAAGCTTTCTTT.